This TCR beta chain was captured by sequencing in a study of T cell responses to AZD1222 COVID-19 vaccine. TCRdb keeps only in-frame clones here, not all; method: immunoSEQ multiplex PCR. The profile covers roughly 140,000 clones, with 90% to 95% appearing a single time and 1.5% taken by the ten largest. This CDR3 contains 15 residues. Germline lookup yields CDR1 SGHRS and CDR2 YFSETQ. V was trimmed by 0 bases and J by 5 bases, leaving 14 bases between them. Sequences were derived from peripheral blood, sampled 28 days after the second AZD1222 dose. The TCR originated in an adult who received the AZD1222 COVID-19 vaccine. The chain couples TRBV5-1 to TRBJ2-5, with D possibly being TRBD1 (5 bases). CDR3 protein: CASSLGLRTMETQYF. CDR3 DNA: TGCGCCAGCAGCTTGGGTCTGAGGACAATGGAGACCCAGTACTTC.